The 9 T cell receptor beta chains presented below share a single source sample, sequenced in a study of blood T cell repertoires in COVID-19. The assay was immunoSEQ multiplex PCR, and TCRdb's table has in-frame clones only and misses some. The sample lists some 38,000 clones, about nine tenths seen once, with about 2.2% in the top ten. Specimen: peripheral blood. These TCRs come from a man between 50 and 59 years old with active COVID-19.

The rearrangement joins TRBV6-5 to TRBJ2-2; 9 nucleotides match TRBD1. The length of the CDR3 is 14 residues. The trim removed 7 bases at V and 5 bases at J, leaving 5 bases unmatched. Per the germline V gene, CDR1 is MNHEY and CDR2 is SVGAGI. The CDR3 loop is CASTRTGDTGELFF. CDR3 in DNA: TGTGCCAGCACCCGGACAGGGGATACCGGGGAGCTGTTTTTT.

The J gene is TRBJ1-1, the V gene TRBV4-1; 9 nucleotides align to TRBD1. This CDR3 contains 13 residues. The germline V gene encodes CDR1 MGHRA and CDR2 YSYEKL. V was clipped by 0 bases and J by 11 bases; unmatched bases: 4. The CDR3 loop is CASSQERTGVAFF. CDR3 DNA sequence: TGCGCCAGCAGCCAAGAGAGGACAGGGGTTGCTTTCTTT.

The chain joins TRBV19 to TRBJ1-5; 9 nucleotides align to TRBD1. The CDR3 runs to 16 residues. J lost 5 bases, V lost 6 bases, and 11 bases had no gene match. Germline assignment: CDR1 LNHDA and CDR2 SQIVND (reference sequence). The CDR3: CASRPSGQGSYQPQHF. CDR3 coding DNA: TGTGCCAGTAGACCCTCGGGACAGGGAAGTTATCAGCCCCAGCATTTT.

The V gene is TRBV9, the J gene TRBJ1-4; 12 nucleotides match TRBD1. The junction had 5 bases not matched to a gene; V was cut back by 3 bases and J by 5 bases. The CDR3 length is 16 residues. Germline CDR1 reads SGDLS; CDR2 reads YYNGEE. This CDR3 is CASSAGQGARNEKLFF. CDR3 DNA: TGTGCCAGCAGCGCGGGACAGGGGGCTCGGAATGAAAAACTGTTTTTT.

CDR3 nucleotide sequence: TGCGCCAGCAGCCAAGATGCGGCTAGCGGAGAACAAGAGACCCAGTACTTC. Translation: CASSQDAASGEQETQYF. The chain has TRBV4-1 and TRBJ2-5, with 7 nucleotides matching TRBD2. Germline assignment: CDR1 MGHRA and CDR2 YSYEKL. The CDR3 runs 17 residues. After removal of 0 bases from V and 2 bases from J, the junction contained 9 bases not matched to a gene.

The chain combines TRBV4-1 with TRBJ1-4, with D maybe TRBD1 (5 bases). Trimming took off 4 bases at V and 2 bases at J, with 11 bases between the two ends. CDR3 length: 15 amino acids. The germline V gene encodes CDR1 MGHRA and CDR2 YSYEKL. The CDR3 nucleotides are TGCGCCAGCAGCCCTCTGTCAGGGACTAATGAAAAACTGTTTTTT. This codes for CASSPLSGTNEKLFF.

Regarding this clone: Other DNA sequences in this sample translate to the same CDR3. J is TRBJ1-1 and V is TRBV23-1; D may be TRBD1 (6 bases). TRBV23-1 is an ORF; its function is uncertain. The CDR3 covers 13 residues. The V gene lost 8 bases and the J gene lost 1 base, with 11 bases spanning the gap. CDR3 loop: CASYRGGNTEAFF. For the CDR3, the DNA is TGCGCCAGCTATAGAGGGGGGAACACTGAAGCTTTCTTT.

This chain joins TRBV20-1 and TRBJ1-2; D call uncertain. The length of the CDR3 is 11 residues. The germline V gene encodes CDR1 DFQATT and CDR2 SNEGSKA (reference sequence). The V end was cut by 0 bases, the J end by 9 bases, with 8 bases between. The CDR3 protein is CSARDFSCYTF. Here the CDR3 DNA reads TGCAGTGCTAGAGATTTTAGTTGCTACACCTTC.

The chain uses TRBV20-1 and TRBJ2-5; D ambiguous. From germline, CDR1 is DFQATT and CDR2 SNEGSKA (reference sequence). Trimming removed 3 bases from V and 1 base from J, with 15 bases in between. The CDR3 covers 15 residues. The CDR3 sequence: CSASRFTDPQETQYF. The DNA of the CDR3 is TGCAGTGCTAGTAGGTTTACAGACCCCCAAGAGACCCAGTACTTC.